What follows is one TCR beta chain and its context. Assay used: immunoSEQ multiplex PCR; TCRdb lists only in-frame clones, some missing. The table lists 120,000 or so clones, roughly 88% of them singletons, with about 5% in the top ten. The data originate from a study of T cell responses to AZD1222 COVID-19 vaccine. The ends lost 3 bases at V and 3 bases at J; junction bases unmatched: 4. Germline V gives CDR1 MDHEN, CDR2 SYDVKM. The CDR3 is made up of 14 amino acids. This TCR was sampled from an adult in good health. The V gene is TRBV28, the J gene TRBJ1-1, with 7 bases lining up with TRBD1. This sample comprised peripheral blood, obtained on day 0 of AZD1222 vaccination. The CDR3 bases are TGTGCCAGCAGTTTGGGAGGGGGCCACACTGAAGCTTTCTTT. Translating it yields CASSLGGGHTEAFF.